This TCR beta chain was identified during a study of beta chain features in type 1 diabetes. Every donor provided one heparinised blood draw, which averaged roughly 120 mL. All sorted populations exceeded 98% purity. The CDR3 totals 14 residues. Germline V lookup: CDR1 MGHRA, CDR2 YSYEKL. The germline V and J ends were trimmed by 2 bases and 3 bases, with 10 bases remaining between them. The isolated RNA, all of it, was reverse transcribed, so expressed TCRB transcripts were what got sequenced. Each sample of naive, central memory or regulatory T cells had, on average, about 3.57 million reads. TCRdb's table, derived via immunoSEQ multiplex PCR, lists solely in-frame clones and lacks some. The sample has 390,000 or so clones, roughly 14% seen once. This clone was picked up a small number of times.

The chain links TRBV4-1 to TRBJ1-1; tentatively, D is TRBD1 (5 bases). What was sequenced was naive CD4+ T cells from blood. This receptor was obtained from a man aged 30 to 45 in good health. Written as DNA, the CDR3 is TGCGCCAGCAGCCAACAGGGATTGTACACTGAAGCTTTCTTT. This codes for CASSQQGLYTEAFF.